This TCR beta chain was observed in a study of cytomegalovirus exposure and HLA in healthy donors. Findings of the study overall: Most TCRs appeared rarely, but some public TCRs recurred in many donors. Later analysis suggested most CMV-associated TCR beta chains were HLA-restricted. TRBV6-2, TRBV6-3 and some other V segments were unresolvable in 87-base-pair reads.

Concerning this clone itself: The target antigen is unknown.

The primer mix had 60 Vbeta and 13 Jbeta primers. The method was immunoSEQ multiplex PCR; TCRdb's version includes in-frame clones alone and lacks a portion of them. The table has about 130,000 clones, about 85% seen once. CDR3 length: 13 residues. Germline loops: CDR1 GTSNPN, CDR2 SVGIG (reference sequence). The V gene lost 3 bases and the J gene lost 0 bases, with 6 bases spanning the gap. Sequencing was carried out using PBMCs. The TCR comes from a boy between 10 and 17 years old in good health and CMV-seronegative. This sequence joins TRBV30 and TRBJ2-1, with D unresolved. CDR3 DNA: TGTGCCTGGAGGTCCCACTCCTACAATGAGCAGTTCTTC. Encoded protein: CAWRSHSYNEQFF.